The sequence of this T cell receptor beta chain was determined in a study of a mutant IDH1 vaccine in newly diagnosed glioma. Study details: The initiation of vaccination occurred 4-6 weeks after radiotherapy alone, or with temozolomide cycles. Before enrollment, patients got radiotherapy alone, temozolomide alone, or mostly the combination. Study-level findings and limits: Patients showed vaccine-induced immune responses at a rate of roughly 94%.

Germline assignment: CDR1 SGHTA and CDR2 FQGTGA. The CDR3 covers 14 residues. Trimming removed 5 bases from V and 2 bases from J, with 12 bases in between. As to this clone: Its antigen is unidentified.

Sample time point: week 35, safety follow-up. All doses held 300 ug of mutant IDH1 20-mer peptide, with topical imiquimod. Libraries were prepared by immunoSEQ multiplex PCR; TCRdb keeps only in-frame clonotypes and omits some of them. The profile shows tens of thousands of clones, around 84% of them singletons. The source material was PBMCs, sampled from a glioma patient whose treatment included an IDH1 peptide vaccine. This TCR was recovered from a woman younger than 35 with glioma. V and J are TRBV7-3 and TRBJ1-1; D is possibly TRBD1 (5 bases). The CDR3 protein is CASSRVGGNTEAFF. The CDR3 DNA sequence: TGTGCCAGCAGCCGGGTGGGGGGAAACACTGAAGCTTTCTTT.